This TCR beta chain was observed in a study of regulatory T cells in long-lasting Graves disease. Study background: Persistent Graves' disease denoted over 5 years of antithyroid drugs plus positive TSH receptor antibodies.

Study-level findings and limits: Persistent patients had a count of shared public clonotypes (about 2,700) that exceeded that of new patients (approximately 920).

Libraries of TCR beta came from iRepertoire HTBI primers plus Arm-PCR of CDR3 regions. Using its own MiXCR run on the multiplex PCR reads, TCRdb lists one record per CDR3 protein. The top ten clones hold around 30% of a sample with around 400,000 distinct CDR3 sequences, 20% to 25% of them seen once. Germline assignment: CDR1 SNHLY and CDR2 FYNNEI. The CDR3 spans 12 residues. Time point described: persistent/refractory GD, antithyroid drugs over 5 years with positive TRAb. Construction of the TCR library relied on RNA isolated from PBMCs. From an endocrinology department in Xi'an, China, came the patients. This clonotype has ten or more counts. Its antigen is still unknown. At one end the junction does not follow the germline gene, possibly because of a read error.

V is TRBV2 and J is TRBJ2-1, with D unclear. The source is a woman aged 40 to 50 with Graves disease. This specimen was peripheral blood mononuclear cells (PBMCs), taken when the disease was refractory, from a patient treated with antithyroid drugs. The CDR3 region is CARSGVFNEQFF. The DNA for the CDR3 is TGTGCCAGAAGTGGGGTTTTCAATGAGCAGTTCTTC.